The 19 T cell receptor beta chains in this list originate from one sample, sequenced in a study of vaccination and CD4 T cells after COVID-19. TCRdb re-analysed the PCR reads in MiXCR, keeping a single row per CDR3 protein. The table shows tens of thousands of distinct CDR3 sequences, with over 40% occurring only once. The sequencing here drew on CD4+ T cells from blood, taken before SARS-CoV-2 vaccination. The source is a human donor who had recovered from COVID-19.

This clonotype has more than one count but fewer than ten. The rearrangement joins TRBV6-1 to TRBJ1-5; D is uncertain. Germline V CDR1 and CDR2: MNHNS, SASEGT. Trimming cost V 6 bases and J 2 bases, with 17 bases left between them. CDR3 length: 16 residues. CDR3 bases: TGTGCCAGCAGACCTAGTGGGTATAGGGGCAATCAGCCCCAGCATTTT. This codes for CASRPSGYRGNQPQHF.

CDR3: CASSLAQETQYF. The CDR3 nucleotides are TGCGCCAGCAGCCTCGCTCAAGAGACCCAGTACTTC. V gene TRBV5-1 combines with J gene TRBJ2-5; D not resolved. V lost 4 bases and J 2 bases, leaving 6 bases between the germline ends. This CDR3 region has 12 residues. Germline CDR1 is SGHRS and CDR2 is YFSETQ.

This rearrangement joins TRBV28 to TRBJ2-7; maybe TRBD1 (5 bases). CDR1 and CDR2 (germline): MDHEN, SYDVKM. This CDR3 is 14 amino acids long. Trimming shortened V by 6 bases and J by 2 bases, and 14 bases separated the two germline ends. DNA for the CDR3: TGTGCCAGCAGAGACTCAGGGTTACCCTACGAGCAGTACTTC. Its translation: CASRDSGLPYEQYF.

The chain joins TRBV19 to TRBJ2-2, with 11 bases that match TRBD1. This CDR3 comprises 17 residues. Trimming removed 2 bases from V and 5 bases from J; junction bases left unmatched: 7. Per germline, CDR1 LNHDA and CDR2 SQIVND (reference sequence). CDR3 in amino acids: CASSIPGQGARTGELFF. The CDR3 coding sequence is TGTGCCAGTAGTATACCCGGACAGGGGGCGCGTACCGGGGAGCTGTTTTTT.

This clonotype was counted between two and nine times. The chain carries TRBV19 and TRBJ2-6; perhaps TRBD2 as D (5 bases). Germline assignment: CDR1 LNHDA and CDR2 SQIVND (reference sequence). This CDR3 has 16 amino acids. The V and J ends lost 7 bases and 0 bases respectively, with 13 bases between them. The CDR3 bases are TGTGCCAGTACCCCCGGCGCGGGCTCTGGGGCCAACGTCCTGACTTTC. Residues: CASTPGAGSGANVLTF.

This clonotype was detected only a few times. This rearrangement joins TRBV19 to TRBJ1-1; no firm D call. Per the germline V gene, CDR1 is LNHDA and CDR2 is SQIVND (reference sequence). The CDR3 extends over 15 amino acids. Trimming pared 3 bases from V and 2 bases from J, leaving 13 bases between. As DNA, the CDR3 is TGTGCCAGTAGTATGAATAGGCAGGTAAACACTGAAGCTTTCTTT. Translation gives CASSMNRQVNTEAFF.

This clonotype was observed a handful of times. The rearrangement uses TRBV7-6 and TRBJ2-5; D remains unclear. Germline lookup yields CDR1 SGHVS and CDR2 FNYEAQ. CDR3 length: 16 amino acids. V lost 1 base and J 5 bases, leaving 17 bases between the germline ends. This chain's CDR3 is CASSLDAGGYGETQYF. In DNA form, the CDR3 reads TGTGCCAGCAGCTTAGATGCAGGTGGATATGGGGAGACCCAGTACTTC.

The chain uses TRBV6-5 and TRBJ1-2; 10 bases are shared with TRBD1. The junction had 6 bases not matched to a gene; V was cut back by 4 bases and J by 4 bases. The CDR3 length is 15 residues. CDR1 is MNHEY and CDR2 is SVGAGI in the germline V gene. The CDR3 loop is CASSFPGQGFYGYTF. CDR3 coding DNA: TGTGCCAGCAGTTTTCCGGGACAGGGGTTCTATGGCTACACCTTC.

The V gene is TRBV5-8, the J gene TRBJ2-3; perhaps TRBD1 as D (5 bases). Germline CDR1 is SGHTS and CDR2 is YDEGEE. The CDR3 contains 15 residues. The V end lost 4 bases, the J end lost 0 bases, and 12 bases lay between the germline ends. The CDR3, as DNA: TGTGCCAGCAGCACGAGACAGCCTAGCACAGATACGCAGTATTTT. Protein: CASSTRQPSTDTQYF. Looking up the rest from reference TRBV5-8 and TRBJ2-3 gives the full variable domain: EAGVTQSPTHLIKTRGQQATLRCSPISGHTSVYWYQQALGLGLQFLLWYDEGEERNRGNFPPRFSGRQFPNYSSELNVNALELEDSALYLCASSTRQPSTDTQYFGPGTRLTVL.

This clonotype was counted once. The V call is TRBV6-4, the J call TRBJ2-6, with a tentative D call TRBD2 (6 bases). The CDR3 is 16 amino acids. Germline loops: CDR1 MRHNA, CDR2 SNTAGT. Trimming shortened V by 5 bases and J by 0 bases, and 11 bases separated the two germline ends. This chain's CDR3 is CASSRGGASGANVLTF. The CDR3 region has the DNA TGTGCCAGCAGTCGCGGCGGGGCCTCTGGGGCCAACGTCCTGACTTTC.

The chain uses TRBV28 and TRBJ1-5; D is undetermined. Trimming took off 6 bases at V and 6 bases at J, with 15 bases between the two ends. This CDR3 is built from 14 residues. In germline, CDR1 is MDHEN, CDR2 SYDVKM. CDR3 amino acids: CASSPGTRSQPQHF. CDR3 in DNA: TGTGCCAGCAGCCCAGGAACCAGATCTCAGCCCCAGCATTTT.

The chain combines TRBV7-2 with TRBJ2-7; 13 bases agree with TRBD2. The V gene's germline CDR1 is SGHTA and CDR2 FQGNSA. The length of the CDR3 is 17 residues. The trim removed 5 bases at V and 2 bases at J, leaving 9 bases unmatched. CDR3 nucleotides: TGTGCCAGCAGCATCGGGACTAGCGGGAATTCCCCCTACGAGCAGTACTTC. Its protein is CASSIGTSGNSPYEQYF.

This clonotype was seen a handful of times. The rearrangement joins TRBV6-4 to TRBJ2-3; 9 nucleotides align to TRBD2. The germline V gene has CDR1 MRHNA and CDR2 SNTAGT. The CDR3 sequence is 14 residues long. V shed 7 bases and J 0 bases; nucleotides not matched to a gene: 2. DNA of the CDR3: TGTGCCAGCAAGACTAGCGGTAGCACAGATACGCAGTATTTT. Amino acid sequence: CASKTSGSTDTQYF.

The V and J genes are TRBV7-2 and TRBJ2-5; perhaps TRBD2 as D (6 bases). Looked up from germline, CDR1 is SGHTA and CDR2 is FQGNSA. V was cut by 2 bases and J by 1 base, with 20 bases left in between. The CDR3 extends over 18 amino acids. The CDR3 DNA sequence: TGTGCCAGCAGCTTACAAGCGGGCGGTTTTACCCGCCAAGAGACCCAGTACTTC. Translated, it gives CASSLQAGGFTRQETQYF.

This clonotype appeared a few times. The J gene is TRBJ2-5, the V gene TRBV6-5; D gene unclear. This CDR3 comprises 12 residues. The germline gives CDR1 MNHEY, CDR2 SVGAGI. Trimming cost V 2 bases and J 0 bases, with 1 base left between them. CDR3 loop: CASSYDQETQYF. The CDR3 DNA follows: TGTGCCAGCAGTTACGACCAAGAGACCCAGTACTTC.

This clonotype came up once. J is TRBJ1-3 and V is TRBV6-1; the match to TRBD1 covers 8 bases. The CDR3 extends over 19 amino acids. V dropped 2 bases and J dropped 4; count of bases not matched to a gene: 16. Germline V gene data show CDR1 as MNHNS and CDR2 as SASEGT. CDR3 sequence reads: CASSERFAGTGGRGNTIYF. The DNA of the CDR3 is TGTGCCAGCAGTGAAAGGTTCGCCGGGACAGGAGGACGCGGAAACACCATATATTTT.

The rearrangement joins TRBV10-1 to TRBJ2-5; possible D gene TRBD1, 5 bases. Per germline, CDR1 WNHNN and CDR2 SYGVQD (reference sequence). The V end lost 6 bases, the J end lost 3 bases, and 14 bases lay between the germline ends. This CDR3 is built from 14 residues. The CDR3 is CASRTGAEKETQYF. The CDR3 region has the DNA TGCGCCAGCAGAACTGGGGCAGAGAAAGAGACCCAGTACTTC.

The chain couples TRBV20-1 to TRBJ2-7, with D hard to call. Per germline, CDR1 DFQATT and CDR2 SNEGSKA (reference sequence). The CDR3 is made up of 16 amino acids. V was shortened by 3 bases and J by 6 bases, with 24 bases between the two germline ends. The CDR3: CSASPLGTARSREQYF. The CDR3 nucleotides are TGCAGTGCTAGTCCTCTGGGCACAGCCAGGTCCCGCGAGCAGTACTTC.

The chain joins TRBV28 to TRBJ2-5; 9 bases match TRBD1. The germline V gene encodes CDR1 MDHEN and CDR2 SYDVKM. Losses at the gene ends were 1 base for V and 7 bases for J; bases not matched to a gene: 10. There are 16 residues in the CDR3. This CDR3 reads CASSLSGQGNLRTQYF. CDR3 DNA sequence: TGTGCCAGCAGTTTATCCGGACAGGGGAACCTAAGGACCCAGTACTTC.